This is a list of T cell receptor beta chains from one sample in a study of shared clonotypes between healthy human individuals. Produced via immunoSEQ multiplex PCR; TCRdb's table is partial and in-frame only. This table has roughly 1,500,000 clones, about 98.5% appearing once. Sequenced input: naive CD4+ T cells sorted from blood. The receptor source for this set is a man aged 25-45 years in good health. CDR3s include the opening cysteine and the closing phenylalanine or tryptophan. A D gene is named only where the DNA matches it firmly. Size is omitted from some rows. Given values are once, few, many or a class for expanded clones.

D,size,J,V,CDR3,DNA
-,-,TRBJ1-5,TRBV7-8,CASSLRRGARGNQPQHF,TGTGCCAGCAGCTTAAGGAGGGGGGCTCGCGGCAATCAGCCCCAGCATTTT
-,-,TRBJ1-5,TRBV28,CASSPRQVLIQPQHF,TGTGCCAGCAGTCCCAGACAGGTTCTTATCCAGCCCCAGCATTTT
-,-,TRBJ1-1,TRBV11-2,CASSLLPTGTHRKDTEAFF,TGTGCCAGCAGCTTACTTCCCACAGGGACTCACCGGAAGGACACTGAAGCTTTCTTT
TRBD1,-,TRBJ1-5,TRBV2,CASSEASGQGLPQHF,TGTGCCAGCAGTGAAGCCTCGGGACAGGGTCTGCCCCAGCATTTT
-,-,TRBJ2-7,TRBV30,CAWRRGALSYEQYF,TGTGCCTGGAGGAGGGGGGCCCTCTCCTACGAGCAGTACTTC
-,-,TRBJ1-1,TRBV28,CASSLPQYTEAFF,TGTGCCAGCAGTTTACCGCAGTACACTGAAGCTTTCTTT
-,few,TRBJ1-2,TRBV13,CASSLVGVNGYTF,TGTGCCAGCAGCTTAGTGGGGGTTAACGGCTACACCTTC
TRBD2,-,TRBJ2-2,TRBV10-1,CASSVREGRELFF,TGCGCCAGCAGTGTTCGGGAGGGCCGGGAGCTGTTTTTT
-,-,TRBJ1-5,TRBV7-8,CASSLGRLRPQHF,TGTGCCAGCAGCTTAGGTAGACTTCGGCCCCAGCATTTT
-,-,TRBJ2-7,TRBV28,CASSLTVSYEQYF,TGTGCCAGCAGTTTAACTGTGAGCTACGAGCAGTACTTC
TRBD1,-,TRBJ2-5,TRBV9,CASSLITGGRETQYF,TGTGCCAGCAGCCTCATTACAGGGGGCAGGGAGACCCAGTACTTC
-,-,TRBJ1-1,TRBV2,CASSLRTVDSEAFF,TGTGCCAGCAGTTTGAGGACGGTGGATTCTGAAGCTTTCTTT
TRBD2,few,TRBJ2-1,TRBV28,CASLGLAIINEQFF,TGTGCCAGCTTGGGACTAGCAATTATCAATGAGCAGTTCTTC
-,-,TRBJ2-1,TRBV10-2,CASSEWIGQGGNEQFF,TGCGCCAGCAGTGAGTGGATCGGTCAGGGAGGCAATGAGCAGTTCTTC
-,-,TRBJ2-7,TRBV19,CASSPRVGTSYEQYF,TGTGCCAGTAGTCCCCGTGTAGGGACTTCCTACGAGCAGTACTTC
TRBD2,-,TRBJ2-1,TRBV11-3,CASSRPWPSGYNEQFF,TGTGCCAGCAGCCGACCATGGCCTAGCGGCTACAATGAGCAGTTCTTC
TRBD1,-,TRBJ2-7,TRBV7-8,CASSLHPGDRGLPLSYEQYF,TGTGCCAGCAGCTTACATCCGGGTGACAGGGGCCTCCCTCTCTCCTACGAGCAGTACTTC
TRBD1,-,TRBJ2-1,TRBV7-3,CASSLGQGVNEQFF,TGTGCCAGCAGCTTGGGACAGGGGGTTAATGAGCAGTTCTTC
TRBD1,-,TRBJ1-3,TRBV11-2,CASSLDRGTGSLSGNTIYF,TGTGCCAGCAGCTTAGATCGGGGGACAGGCTCCCTCTCTGGAAACACCATATATTTT
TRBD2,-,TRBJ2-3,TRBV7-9,CASSQVAGWLVYF,TGTGCCAGCAGCCAGGTAGCGGGATGGTTGGTGTATTTT
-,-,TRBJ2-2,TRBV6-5,CASRMYGGELFF,TGTGCCAGCAGGATGTACGGCGGGGAGCTGTTTTTT
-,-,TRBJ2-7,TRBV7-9,CASSFEPKGEQYF,TGTGCCAGCAGCTTTGAACCTAAGGGCGAGCAGTACTTC
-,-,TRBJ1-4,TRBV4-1,CASSQDSFMRPAVF,TGCGCCAGCAGCCAAGATTCTTTTATGAGACCCGCGGTTTTT
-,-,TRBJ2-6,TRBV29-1,CSVHRGGDYGANVLTF,TGCAGCGTACACAGGGGTGGGGACTATGGGGCCAACGTCCTGACTTTC
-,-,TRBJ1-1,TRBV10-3,CAISSGHTIPEAFF,TGTGCCATCAGCTCGGGACACACGATCCCTGAAGCTTTCTTT
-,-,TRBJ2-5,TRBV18,CASSPGGLQETQYF,TGTGCCAGCTCACCCGGGGGTTTACAAGAGACCCAGTACTTC
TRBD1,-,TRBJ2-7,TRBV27,CASKGQGYPYEQYF,TGTGCCAGCAAGGGACAGGGTTATCCCTACGAGCAGTACTTC
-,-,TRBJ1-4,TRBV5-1,CASSRLGGQDEKLFF,TGCGCCAGCAGCCGGTTGGGGGGTCAAGATGAAAAACTGTTTTTT
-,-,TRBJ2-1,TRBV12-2,CASRLAFRASGRYEQFF,TGTGCAAGTCGCTTAGCGTTCAGGGCTAGCGGGAGGTATGAGCAGTTCTTC
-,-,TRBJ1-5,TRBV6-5,CASSGDRNQPQHF,TGTGCCAGCAGCGGGGATCGCAATCAGCCCCAGCATTTT
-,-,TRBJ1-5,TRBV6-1,CASSEGQVGQPQHF,TGTGCCAGCAGTGAAGGGCAGGTGGGACAGCCCCAGCATTTT
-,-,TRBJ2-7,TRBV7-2,CASSLAGRSLPLEQYF,TGTGCCAGCAGCTTAGCCGGGCGCTCCCTCCCCCTCGAGCAGTACTTC
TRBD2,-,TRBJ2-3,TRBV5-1,CASSWARSGLAGTDTQYF,TGCGCCAGCAGCTGGGCCCGATCTGGACTAGCGGGAACAGATACGCAGTATTTT
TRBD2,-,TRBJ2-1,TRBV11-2,CASSLSGRISYNEQFF,TGTGCCAGCAGCCTTAGCGGGAGGATATCCTACAATGAGCAGTTCTTC
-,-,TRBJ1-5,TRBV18,CASSPGRGNQPQHF,TGTGCCAGCTCACCAGGGAGGGGGAATCAGCCCCAGCATTTT
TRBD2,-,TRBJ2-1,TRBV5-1,CASSLATSGRGNEQFF,TGCGCCAGCAGTCTGGCCACTAGCGGGAGGGGGAATGAGCAGTTCTTC
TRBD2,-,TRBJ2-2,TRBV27,CASSFLAGTGELFF,TGTGCCAGCAGTTTCTTAGCGGGAACCGGGGAGCTGTTTTTT
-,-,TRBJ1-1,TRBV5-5,CASSLDLAQAFF,TGTGCCAGCAGCTTGGATCTCGCCCAAGCTTTCTTT
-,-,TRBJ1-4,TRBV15,CATSREQGNEKLFF,TGTGCCACCAGCAGAGAACAGGGTAATGAAAAACTGTTTTTT
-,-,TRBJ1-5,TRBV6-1,CASSDGSNQPQHF,TGTGCCAGCAGTGATGGTAGCAATCAGCCCCAGCATTTT
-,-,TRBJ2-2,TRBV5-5,CASSWARANTGELFF,TGTGCCAGCAGCTGGGCACGCGCGAACACCGGGGAGCTGTTTTTT
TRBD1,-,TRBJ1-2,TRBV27,CASRKQGVTGYTF,TGTGCCAGCAGGAAACAGGGGGTTACTGGCTACACCTTC
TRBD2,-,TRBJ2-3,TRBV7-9,CASSLGTRQSTDTQYF,TGTGCCAGCAGCTTGGGGACTAGACAAAGCACAGATACGCAGTATTTT
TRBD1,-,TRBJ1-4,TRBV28,CASSSPRGGNEKLFF,TGTGCCAGCAGTAGCCCCAGGGGGGGAAATGAAAAACTGTTTTTT
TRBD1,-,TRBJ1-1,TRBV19,CASSSLRGRTEAFF,TGTGCCAGTAGTAGCCTCAGGGGGCGCACTGAAGCTTTCTTT
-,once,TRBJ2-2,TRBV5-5,CASSLAGQSNTGELFF,TGTGCCAGCAGCTTAGCCGGACAGTCGAACACCGGGGAGCTGTTTTTT
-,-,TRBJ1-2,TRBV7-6,CASSNPSSYGYTF,TGTGCCAGCAGCAATCCTTCCTCCTATGGCTACACCTTC
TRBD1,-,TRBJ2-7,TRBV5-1,CASRAEGAWYEQYF,TGCGCCAGCAGAGCTGAGGGGGCGTGGTACGAGCAGTACTTC
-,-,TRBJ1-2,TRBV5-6,CASSSDGYGYTF,TGTGCCAGCAGCTCGGACGGCTATGGCTACACCTTC
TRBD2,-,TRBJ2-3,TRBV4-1,CASSQDRAGGILAGKSTDTQYF,TGCGCCAGCAGCCAAGATAGGGCAGGGGGGATACTAGCGGGAAAGAGCACAGATACGCAGTATTTT
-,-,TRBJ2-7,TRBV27,CASSFGGFYEQYF,TGTGCCAGCAGTTTTGGAGGTTTCTACGAGCAGTACTTC
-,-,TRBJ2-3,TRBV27,CASSHISTDTQYF,TGTGCCAGCAGTCATATTAGCACAGATACGCAGTATTTT
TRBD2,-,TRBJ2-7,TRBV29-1,CSVEGLAGYEQYF,TGCAGCGTTGAAGGCCTAGCGGGTTACGAGCAGTACTTC
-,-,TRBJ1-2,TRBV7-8,CASSQDRNYGYTF,TGTGCCAGCAGCCAGGACAGAAACTATGGCTACACCTTC
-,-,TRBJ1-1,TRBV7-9,CASSLGQGFYTEAFF,TGTGCCAGCAGCTTAGGTCAGGGATTCTACACTGAAGCTTTCTTT